This paragraph reports one T cell receptor beta chain. In germline, CDR1 is LNHNV, CDR2 YYDKDF (reference sequence). The CDR3 contains 12 residues. Trimming left V 0 bases short and J 4 bases short, with 1 base between. This specimen comes from a study of shared clonotypes between healthy human individuals. Naive CD8 populations comprised CD45RO-negative cells positively selected for CCR7, excluding terminally differentiated effector memory CD45RA+ cells. Sequenced by immunoSEQ multiplex PCR; TCRdb stores in-frame clones only, minus some. This sample has roughly 600,000 clones; 95% to 98% occur once, and the top ten carry 0.3% to 0.35%.

The sequencing sample was made of naive CD8+ T cells sorted from blood. The receptor was isolated from a young man in good health. The J gene is TRBJ1-3, the V gene TRBV15; D ambiguous. CDR3: CATSREGNTIYF. CDR3 in DNA: TGTGCCACCAGCAGAGAGGGAAACACCATATATTTT.